The next 16 T cell receptor beta chains were all read from a single sample in a study of T cell clonality in common variable immunodeficiency. Regarding the study as a whole: Reportedly, TCR beta sequences from common variable immunodeficiency showed fewer deletions and N-nucleotide insertions.

The antigens for these receptors are not known. Generated by immunoSEQ multiplex PCR, the TCRdb table keeps only in-frame clones and is missing some. There are some 42,000 clones in the sample, none observed a single time. Sequenced: peripheral blood mononuclear cells. The receptors were gathered from a human donor with common variable immunodeficiency.

This clone showed up many times. The CDR3 goes on 3 residues after the read ends, and that part is filled in from the germline J gene. The V call is TRBV7-2, the J call TRBJ2-3, with 7 bases that match TRBD1. Germline-derived CDR1 and CDR2 are SGHTA and FQGNSA. V shed 5 bases, J shed 0 bases, and the junction held 5 bases outside the gene matches. CDR3 length: 15 amino acids. The CDR3 loop reads CASSQGQSSTDTQYF. The sequenced CDR3 bases are TGTGCCAGCAGCCAGGGACAGTCTAGCACAGATACG.

CDR3 protein: CASSGRGGGYGSEQYF. Incomplete CDR3 DNA: TGTGCCAGCAGTGGTCGAGGGGGGGGTTACGGGTCCGAG. The rearrangement joins TRBV2 to TRBJ2-7; tentatively, D is TRBD2 (7 bases). The read ends 3 residues shy of where the CDR3 ends; the end is completed using the germline J gene. The length of the CDR3 is 16 residues. The ends were cut back, 4 bases at V and 6 bases at J, with 22 bases in the middle. CDR1 and CDR2 from the germline V gene are SNHLY and FYNNEI. The full variable domain, completed using reference TRBV2 and TRBJ2-7, is EPEVTQTPSHQVTQMGQEVILRCVPISNHLYFYWYRQILGQKVEFLVSFYNNEISEKSEIFDDQFSVERPDGSNFTLKIRSTKLEDSAMYFCASSGRGGGYGSEQYFGPGTRLTVT.

This clone was seen repeatedly, ten times or more. Read data end 3 residues before the CDR3 end; the end is taken from the germline J gene. This chain uses TRBV20-1 with TRBJ2-5; 7 positions agree with TRBD2. CDR3 length: 13 amino acids. Trimming removed 3 bases from V and 4 bases from J; junction bases left unmatched: 5. CDR1 is DFQATT and CDR2 is SNEGSKA in the germline V gene (reference sequence). The CDR3 sequence: CSASGGGLETQYF. CDR3 bases read: TGCAGTGCTAGCGGCGGGGGACTAGAGACC.

This clone turned up a few times. The CDR3: CASSLITGSSYNEQFF. The sequenced part of the CDR3 DNA is TGTGCCAGCAGCTTGATTACAGGGAGCTCCTACAATGAG. The chain links TRBV5-4 to TRBJ2-1; maybe TRBD1 (6 bases). The missing CDR3 end, 3 residues past where the read stops, is filled in from the germline J gene. Germline CDR1 is SGHNT and CDR2 is YYREEE (reference sequence). The germline V and J ends were trimmed by 1 base and 0 bases, with 11 bases remaining between them. CDR3 size: 16 residues.

This clone was found many times. The read is 3 residues too short to cover the CDR3 end, so that end is filled in from the germline J gene. V and J are TRBV14 and TRBJ1-3, with D perhaps TRBD1 (5 bases). Trimming removed 3 bases at V and 0 bases at J, with 15 bases between. This CDR3 comprises 17 residues. CDR1 is SGHDN and CDR2 is FVKESK in the germline V gene. The CDR3: CASSHGTQSFSGNTIYF. CDR3 bases read: TGTGCCAGCAGCCATGGGACTCAAAGCTTCTCTGGAAACACC.

A remark on this clone: The read gets to within 3 residues of the CDR3 end, and the germline J gene fills in the rest. The chain employs TRBV7-3 and TRBJ2-1; possible D gene TRBD2, 5 bases. Trimming cost V 2 bases and J 8 bases, with 10 bases left between them. CDR1 SGHTA and CDR2 FQGTGA come from the germline V gene. The CDR3 consists of 13 residues. Here the CDR3 reads CASSLEGLDEQFF. The DNA read from the CDR3 is TGTGCCAGCAGCTTAGAGGGCCTGGATGAG.

This clone appeared many times. The read gets to within 3 residues of the CDR3 end, and the germline J gene fills in the rest. The chain has TRBV20-1 and TRBJ2-2, with 8 positions matching TRBD2. The CDR3 consists of 18 residues. Germline trimming cut 0 bases from V and 1 base from J; bases unmatched to any gene: 10. Per germline, CDR1 DFQATT and CDR2 SNEGSKA (reference sequence). The covered CDR3 bases are TGCAGTGCTAGAGATCGGGGTAGCGGGACGATGAACACCGGGGAG. It yields the protein CSARDRGSGTMNTGE. The entire CDR3 sequence reads CSARDRGSGTMNTGELFF.

Points on this clone: The read halts 3 residues ahead of the CDR3 end, with the missing end drawn from the germline J gene. V usage is TRBV20-1 and J usage is TRBJ2-7; a weak D match, TRBD2 (6 bases). This CDR3 region has 13 residues. Germline V gene lookup returns CDR1 DFQATT and CDR2 SNEGSKA (reference sequence). Deletions cut 2 bases from V and 4 bases from J, with 12 bases between. The part of the CDR3 DNA that was read is TGCAGTGCTAGACAGGCTAGCGCTTACGAG. Residues: CSARQASAYE. The whole CDR3 protein is CSARQASAYEQYF.

The sample holds many counts of this clone. The CDR3 is cut off 3 residues early in the read; its end comes from the germline J gene. The chain links TRBV7-2 to TRBJ2-3, with 11 bases fitting TRBD1. Looked up from germline, CDR1 is SGHTA and CDR2 is FQGNSA. J gave up 7 bases and V 7 bases, and 7 bases lay outside the gene matches. The length of the CDR3 is 14 residues. The CDR3 DNA, read in part, is TGTGCCAGCACCGAGGACAGGGGGCGAAATACG. This encodes CASTEDRGRNT. The entire CDR3 protein is CASTEDRGRNTQYF. The full variable domain, rest sourced from reference TRBV7-2 and TRBJ2-3, is GAGVSQSPSNKVTEKGKDVELRCDPISGHTALYWYRQSLGQGLEFLIYFQGNSAPDKSGLPSDRFSAERTGGSVSTLTIQRTQQEDSAVYLCASTEDRGRNTQYFGPGTRLTVL.

This clone was counted only a few times. The read stops 3 residues short of the end of the CDR3; the missing end is completed from the germline J gene. The chain carries TRBV7-9 and TRBJ2-7, with TRBD1 as a possible D gene (5 bases). The germline V gene has CDR1 SEHNR and CDR2 FQNEAQ (reference sequence). This CDR3 has 15 amino acids. V was trimmed by 0 bases and J by 3 bases, leaving 12 bases between them. The CDR3 loop is CASSLAQGTHYEQYF. The covered CDR3 bases are TGTGCCAGCAGCTTAGCCCAGGGAACCCACTACGAG.

This clone was recorded many times. CDR3 protein: CSASGQTYEQYF. CDR3 bases read: TGCAGTGCAAGCGGACAGACCTACGAG. The genes are TRBV20-1 and TRBJ2-7; possible D gene TRBD1, 6 bases. The CDR3 end lies 3 residues beyond the end of the read and is filled in from the germline J gene. CDR3 length equals 12 residues. Germline V gene sequence: CDR1 DFQATT, CDR2 SNEGSKA (reference sequence). V was shortened by 6 bases and J by 2 bases, with 11 bases between the two germline ends.

This clone has a count of ten or more. The CDR3 extends 3 residues past the end of the read, so its final part is completed from the germline J gene. The V gene is TRBV5-5, the J gene TRBJ2-1; 10 bases agree with TRBD1. The CDR3 has 15 residues. V shed 3 bases, J shed 7 bases, and the junction held 7 bases outside the gene matches. Germline CDR1 is SGHKS and CDR2 is YYEKEE (reference sequence). The covered CDR3 bases are TGTGCCAGCAGCTCCGGGACAGGGGCGACTAATGAG. Translating gives CASSSGTGATNE. The full-length CDR3 reads as CASSSGTGATNEQFF. Variable domain in full (rest from reference TRBV5-5 and TRBJ2-1): DAGVTQSPTHLIKTRGQQVTLRCSPISGHKSVSWYQQVLGQGPQFIFQYYEKEERGRGNFPDRFSARQFPNYSSELNVNALLLGDSALYLCASSSGTGATNEQFFGPGTRLTVL.

This clone was detected only a few times. CDR3 sequence: CASSYYPSSYEQYF. CDR3 DNA, as far as it was read: TGTGCCAGCAGTTACTACCCTAGCTCCTACGAG. V and J are TRBV6-2 or TRBV6-3 and TRBJ2-7; D call uncertain. The read terminates 3 residues ahead of where the CDR3 ends, so the germline J gene completes it. The CDR3 has 14 amino acids. Per the germline V gene, CDR1 is MNHEY and CDR2 is SVGEGT. The V gene lost 1 base and the J gene lost 0 bases, with 7 bases spanning the gap.

In its sample, this clone was seen a few times. The sequence runs out 3 residues before the end of the CDR3; the remainder is reconstructed from the germline J gene. The rearrangement links TRBV5-4 to TRBJ2-7; a possible D gene is TRBD1 (5 bases). Trimming stripped 0 bases from V and 1 base from J, with 11 bases between. The CDR3 is made up of 15 amino acids. Germline CDR1 SGHNT, CDR2 YYREEE (reference sequence). The sequenced CDR3 bases are TGTGCCAGCAGCTTGGACCCCAGGGTTTCCTACGAG. This codes for CASSLDPRVSYE. The full CDR3 sequence reads CASSLDPRVSYEQYF.

This clone was counted ten times or more. From the germline J gene comes the end of the CDR3, since the read stops 3 residues before it. The V and J genes are TRBV20-1 and TRBJ2-7; 7 positions agree with TRBD1. CDR1 is DFQATT and CDR2 is SNEGSKA in the germline V gene (reference sequence). V gave up 7 bases and J gave up 2 bases; unmatched junction bases: 5. This CDR3 has 12 amino acids. The CDR3 region is CSGVQGPYEQYF. The CDR3 bases that were read are TGCAGTGGCGTACAGGGGCCCTACGAG.

This clone was picked up many times. The read finishes 3 residues shy of the CDR3 end, and the germline J gene is used to complete it. The genes are TRBV20-1 and TRBJ2-3, with D perhaps TRBD2 (6 bases). The V and J ends lost 3 bases and 1 base respectively, with 8 bases between them. Germline V gives CDR1 DFQATT, CDR2 SNEGSKA (reference sequence). The length of the CDR3 is 13 residues. CDR3 DNA (partial): TGCAGTGCTAGGGGGGGAGGCACAGATACG. Translating it yields CSARGGGTDT. The whole CDR3 region reads CSARGGGTDTQYF.